These 11 T cell receptor beta chains were sequenced from one sample in a study of T cell responses to AZD1222 COVID-19 vaccine. TCRdb's copy holds only in-frame clones and misses some; the assay was immunoSEQ multiplex PCR. The sample has about 90,000 clones, about 90% seen once. The input for sequencing was peripheral blood, taken on day 0 of MenACWY control vaccination. The receptors stem from an adult in good health.

The chain uses TRBV11-2 and TRBJ1-3; D unresolved. The CDR3 has 14 amino acids. The germline gives CDR1 SGHAT, CDR2 FQNNGV. Deletions cut 3 bases from V and 4 bases from J, with 10 bases between. DNA of the CDR3: TGTGCCAGCAGCTTGACCTTGCGGGGAAACACCATATATTTT. It is translated as CASSLTLRGNTIYF.

The chain recombines TRBV7-2 with TRBJ1-5, with D unresolved. Trimming left V 1 base short and J 5 bases short, with 9 bases between. Per the germline V gene, CDR1 is SGHTA and CDR2 is FQGNSA. There are 14 residues in the CDR3. CDR3 residues: CASSLDTDYQPQHF. DNA of the CDR3: TGTGCCAGCAGCTTAGATACTGACTATCAGCCCCAGCATTTT.

The chain links TRBV28 to TRBJ1-2; D ambiguous. The V end was cut by 5 bases, the J end by 4 bases, with 11 bases between. Germline V gene sequence: CDR1 MDHEN, CDR2 SYDVKM. The CDR3 covers 13 residues. CDR3 in DNA: TGTGCCAGCAGTCGACCCTTGGGCTATGGCTACACCTTC. As protein: CASSRPLGYGYTF.

The chain links TRBV5-4 to TRBJ2-2; D is uncertain. The CDR3 is made up of 13 amino acids. Germline V gives CDR1 SGHNT, CDR2 YYREEE (reference sequence). Trimming shortened V by 4 bases and J by 5 bases, and 9 bases separated the two germline ends. The CDR3: CASSLDSTGELFF. The CDR3 coding sequence is TGTGCCAGCAGCCTTGACTCGACCGGGGAGCTGTTTTTT.

A word on this clone: Different DNA sequences within this sample yield the same CDR3. V and J are TRBV3-1 (or the pseudogene TRBV3-2) and TRBJ2-5; D remains unclear. Germline CDR1 LGHDT, CDR2 YNNKEL (reference sequence). With 3 bases removed from V and 5 bases from J, the gap between germline ends came to 4 bases. The CDR3 sequence is 11 residues long. CDR3 DNA sequence: TGTGCCAGCAGCCAGTCTGAGACCCAGTACTTC. Amino acids: CASSQSETQYF.

The chain joins TRBV6-4 to TRBJ2-7; D gene ambiguous. With 2 bases removed from V and 4 bases from J, the gap between germline ends came to 3 bases. Looked up from germline, CDR1 is MRHNA and CDR2 is SNTAGT. This CDR3 is built from 11 residues. The CDR3 DNA reads TGTGCCAGCAGTGACGGGTACGAGCAGTACTTC. Protein product: CASSDGYEQYF.

Only one count was recorded for this clone. The chain recombines TRBV7-8 with TRBJ2-5, with D possibly matching TRBD1 (6 bases). Per germline, CDR1 SGHVS and CDR2 FQNEAQ. The CDR3 covers 15 residues. Between the trimmed V and J ends, which lost 5 bases and 1 base, there was a span of 14 bases. The CDR3 is CASSLRQVRQETQYF. The CDR3 DNA follows: TGTGCCAGCAGCCTGCGACAGGTGCGCCAAGAGACCCAGTACTTC.

This clone has a single count. V is TRBV3-1 (or the pseudogene TRBV3-2) and J is TRBJ2-3; tentatively, D is TRBD1 (7 bases). CDR1 and CDR2 (germline): LGHDT, YNNKEL (reference sequence). The germline V and J ends were trimmed by 2 bases and 4 bases, with 16 bases remaining between them. The CDR3 has 16 amino acids. The CDR3 sequence is CASSQRRGAAPDTQYF. The CDR3 DNA reads as TGTGCCAGCAGCCAACGCAGGGGGGCGGCCCCAGATACGCAGTATTTT.

The chain has TRBV7-2 and TRBJ1-6; D might be TRBD1 (5 bases). The CDR3 length is 13 residues. Germline V CDR1 and CDR2: SGHTA, FQGNSA. V shed 3 bases and J shed 11 bases, with 11 bases lying between them. The CDR3: CASSFRGGTPLHF. CDR3 bases: TGTGCCAGCAGCTTTAGGGGAGGGACACCCCTCCACTTT.

V usage is TRBV5-1 and J usage is TRBJ1-1; TRBD1 aligns across 8 bases. Trimming cost V 2 bases and J 4 bases; bases outside gene matches: 4. Germline loops: CDR1 SGHRS, CDR2 YFSETQ. The length of the CDR3 is 14 residues. CDR3 in amino acids: CASSFETGGTEAFF. The CDR3 coding sequence is TGCGCCAGCAGCTTCGAAACAGGGGGCACTGAAGCTTTCTTT.

V and J are TRBV5-1 and TRBJ2-2; D is unclear. From germline, CDR1 is SGHRS and CDR2 YFSETQ. The CDR3 sequence is 13 residues long. The V gene lost 1 base and the J gene lost 6 bases, with 7 bases spanning the gap. CDR3 coding DNA: TGCGCCAGCAGCTTGCTCGAGCCCGGGGAGCTGTTTTTT. Amino acid sequence: CASSLLEPGELFF.